This T cell receptor beta chain emerged from a study of blood T cells in healthy people across ages. General observations from the study: TCR beta diversity per million T cells fell roughly linearly with age. Donor CMV status was unknown, possibly confounding expanded clonotype changes.

Germline CDR1 and CDR2: KGHDR and SFDVKD. The CDR3 runs 16 residues. Next came a second PCR, run for about 7 to 12 cycles, which used a sample-barcoded 5' primer along with a J-beta primer mix. TCRdb recomputed calls from the 5' RACE reads with MiXCR, one row per CDR3 protein. The sample shows 1.5 million to 2 million distinct CDR3 sequences, about two fifths of them seen only once. Concerning this clonotype itself: Its antigen is not known. Sequence at one end of the junction differs from germline and may be a read error.

The sequencing sample was made of blood. This receptor was obtained from a human donor in good health. The gene calls are TRBV24-1 and TRBJ2-3; 11 bases are a match to TRBD1. The CDR3 is CATSRSGQGAGDTPYF. Written as DNA, the CDR3 is TGTGCCACCAGTAGATCTGGACAGGGGGCTGGAGATACGCCGTATTTT.